This T cell receptor (beta chain) was sequenced in a study of blood T cell repertoires in COVID-19. Study overall: COVID-19 samples collected from the United States, Italy and Spain covered acute and convalescent phases. From T cells, B-cell-depleted T cells, or PBMCs came the material, which was cDNA or gDNA.

Authors' methods: Nucleated cell number was recorded as an estimate derived from reference gene primer amplification. Clones were read by immunoSEQ multiplex PCR, and TCRdb kept only the in-frame ones, dropping some. The V and J calls and clone size come from that table; D and trimming were worked out from the DNA. The sample yields about 310,000 clones, roughly nine tenths seen once. This clone was detected a few times. Trimming took 3 bases from V and 7 from J; bases not matched to a gene: 3. The CDR3 is 14 residues long. Germline-derived CDR1 and CDR2 are MDHEN and SYDVKM. The clonotype originates from a man between 18 and 29 years old with active or convalescent COVID-19. The chain employs TRBV28 and TRBJ1-6, with 7 bases fitting TRBD1. Material: peripheral blood. CDR3 protein: CASSFGTVNSPLHF. DNA of the CDR3: TGTGCCAGCAGTTTCGGGACAGTAAATTCACCCCTCCACTTT. The whole variable domain, remainder taken from reference TRBV28 and TRBJ1-6, is DVKVTQSSRYLVKRTGEKVFLECVQDMDHENMFWYRQDPGLGLRLIYFSYDVKMKEKGDIPEGYSVSREKKERFSLILESASTNQTSMYLCASSFGTVNSPLHFGNGTRLTVT.